This TCR beta chain was found in a study of T cells of healthy individuals. This clonotype was seen ten or more times. Trimming removed 6 bases at V and 2 bases at J, with 10 bases between. Germline CDR1 and CDR2: MNHEY and SVGEGT. This CDR3 has 13 residues. TCRdb ran MiXCR on the 5' RACE reads and lists one entry per CDR3 protein. This table holds more than 85,000 distinct CDR3 sequences, approximately 15% found once. V gene TRBV6-2 or TRBV6-3 combines with J gene TRBJ1-2; D is unclear. The clonotype comes from a human donor in good health. In DNA form, the CDR3 reads TGTGCCAGCAGGAAAGGTTCGAACTATGGCTACACCTTC. This translates into CASRKGSNYGYTF.